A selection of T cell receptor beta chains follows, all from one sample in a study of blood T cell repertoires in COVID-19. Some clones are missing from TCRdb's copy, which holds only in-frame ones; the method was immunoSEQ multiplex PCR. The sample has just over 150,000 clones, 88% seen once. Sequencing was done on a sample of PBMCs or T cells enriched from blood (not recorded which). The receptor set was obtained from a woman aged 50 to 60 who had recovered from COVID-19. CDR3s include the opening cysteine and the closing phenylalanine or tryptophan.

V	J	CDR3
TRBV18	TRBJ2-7	CASSRRGGASSYEQYF
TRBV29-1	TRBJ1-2	CSVATGNYGYTF
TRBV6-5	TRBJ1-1	CASNLGATEAFF
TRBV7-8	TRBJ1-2	CASSLQRGGNYGYTF
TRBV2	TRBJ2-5	CASNPLEGFGETQYF
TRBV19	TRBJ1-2	CASSRRQGDGYTF
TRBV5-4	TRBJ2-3	CASRSRSGTDTQYF
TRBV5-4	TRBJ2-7	CASSSDSNHEQYF
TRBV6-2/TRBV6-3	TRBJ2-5	CASSRAGLAVKETQYF
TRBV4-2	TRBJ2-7	CASSQERGGPTGEQYF
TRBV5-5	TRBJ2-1	CAFGVKRGPYNEQFF
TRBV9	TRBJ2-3	CASSAYSGEADTQYF
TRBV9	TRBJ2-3	CASSVVAGTDTQYF
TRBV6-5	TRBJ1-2	CASRWQGAGGYTF
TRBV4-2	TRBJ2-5	CASSQEGTQETQYF
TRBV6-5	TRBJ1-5	CASSYGGQNNQPQHF
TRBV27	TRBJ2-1	CASSFRSTSGSYNEQFF
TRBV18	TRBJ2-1	CASSQSYRANEQFF
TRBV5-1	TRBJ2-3	CASSSLLAASTDTQYF
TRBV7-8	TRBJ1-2	CASSLLGTGSLYGYTF
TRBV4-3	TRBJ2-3	CASSLYPSGVADTQYF
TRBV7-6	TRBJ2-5	CASSQTAEYQETQYF
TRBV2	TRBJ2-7	CASTSDSYEQYF
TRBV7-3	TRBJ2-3	CASSQRLAGGPDTQYF
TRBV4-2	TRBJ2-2	CASSQDGTGATGELFF
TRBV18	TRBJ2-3	CASSPPAPKSTDTQYF
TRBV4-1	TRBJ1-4	CASSRQNLLDRGYEKLFF
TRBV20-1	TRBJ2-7	CSAGRGGEQYF
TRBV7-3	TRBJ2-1	CASSPLTGYNEQFF
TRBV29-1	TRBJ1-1	CSVFRGRTEAFF
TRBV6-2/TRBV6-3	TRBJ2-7	CASSYGGHKTYEQYF
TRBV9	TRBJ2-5	CASSLRREAGQETQYF
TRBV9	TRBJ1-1	CASSAPQGAVTEAFF
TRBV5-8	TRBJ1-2	CASSLLKGAVTNYGYTF
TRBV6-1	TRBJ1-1	CASSEVLTEAFF
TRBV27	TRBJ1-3	CASSPEGSSGNTIYF
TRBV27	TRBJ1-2	CASTSQGYGYTF
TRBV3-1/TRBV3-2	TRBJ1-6	CASSQEGSGVYNSPLHF
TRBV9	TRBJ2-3	CASSERVTGEADTQYF
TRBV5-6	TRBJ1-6	CASSYDRLTANSPLHF
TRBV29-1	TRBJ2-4	CSVGTGAKNIQYF
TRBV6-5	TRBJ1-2	CASIRMINYGYTF
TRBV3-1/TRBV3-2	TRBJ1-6	CATRTEASPLHF
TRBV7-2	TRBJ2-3	CASSLDPGGPGTQYF
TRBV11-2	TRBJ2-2	CASRRGLAEGGELFF
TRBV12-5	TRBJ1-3	CASGTLEASGNTIYF
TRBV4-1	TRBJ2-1	CASSQDNQGLYNEQFF
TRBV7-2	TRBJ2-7	CASSSAPGLAGGPSEQYF
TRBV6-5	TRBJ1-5	CALHRAASNQPQHF
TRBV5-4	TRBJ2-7	CASSTGQTNSYEQYF
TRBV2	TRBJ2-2	CATKVGQGAGGELFF
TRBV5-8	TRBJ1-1	CASSLGDRGMNTEAFF
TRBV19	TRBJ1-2	CASTAWRLNGYTF
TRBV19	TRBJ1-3	CASSMLAGQPSSGNTIYF